The rows below give T cell receptor beta chains drawn from one sample of a study of a mutant IDH1 vaccine in newly diagnosed glioma. Data came from immunoSEQ multiplex PCR; TCRdb stores just in-frame clones and leaves some out. The table shows over 45,000 clones, with over 80% occurring only once. These receptors' antigens are unknown. Sequencing used PBMCs, obtained from a glioma patient whose treatment included an IDH1 peptide vaccine. Receptor source: a man aged 45-60 years with glioma. The CDR3 runs from the conserved cysteine through the conserved F or W. A D gene is named only where the DNA matches it firmly. Size values are once, few and many counts, or a class for expanded clones, and some rows have none.

cdr3_length	v_call	d_call	j_call	clone_size	cdr3_aa	cdr3_nt
14	TRBV7-6	TRBD1	TRBJ2-1	NA	CASSFPGTANEQFF	TGTGCCAGCAGCTTCCCCGGGACAGCTAATGAGCAGTTCTTC
16	TRBV5-5	NA	TRBJ1-1	NA	CASSLSGGRRATEAFF	TGTGCCAGCAGCTTGTCCGGGGGGCGTAGGGCCACTGAAGCTTTCTTT
15	TRBV18	NA	TRBJ2-2	once	CASSPVSQTTGELFF	TGTGCCAGCTCACCGGTCTCCCAAACGACCGGGGAGCTGTTTTTT
14	TRBV7-9	TRBD2	TRBJ2-7	NA	CASKKAGGAGEQYF	TGTGCCAGCAAAAAAGCCGGGGGGGCGGGTGAGCAGTACTTC
13	TRBV16	TRBD1	TRBJ2-1	NA	CASSQSTGNEQFF	TGTGCCAGCAGCCAATCGACAGGGAATGAGCAGTTCTTC
15	TRBV5-8	NA	TRBJ2-3	NA	CASSFSGIQSDTQYF	TGTGCCAGCAGCTTTAGTGGGATTCAATCAGATACGCAGTATTTT
14	TRBV7-9	NA	TRBJ2-2	NA	CASGGEAQAGELFF	TGTGCCAGCGGAGGGGAGGCCCAAGCCGGGGAGCTGTTTTTT
15	TRBV18	TRBD1	TRBJ1-5	NA	CASSPPGQRNQPQHF	TGTGCCAGCTCACCACCGGGACAGAGAAATCAGCCCCAGCATTTT
15	TRBV5-6	TRBD1	TRBJ2-2	NA	CASSLARGITGELFF	TGTGCCAGCAGCTTGGCCAGGGGGATCACCGGGGAGCTGTTTTTT
15	TRBV27	NA	TRBJ1-1	NA	CASSLSRWMNTEAFF	TGTGCCAGCAGTTTATCGAGGTGGATGAACACTGAAGCTTTCTTT
17	TRBV27	TRBD2	TRBJ2-1	NA	CASSFPGTSGVYNEQFF	TGTGCCAGCAGTTTCCCAGGGACTAGCGGAGTATACAATGAGCAGTTCTTC
16	TRBV9	TRBD1	TRBJ1-2	few	CASSVEDRGRYYGYTF	TGTGCCAGCAGCGTAGAGGACAGGGGGCGATACTATGGCTACACCTTC
16	TRBV7-8	NA	TRBJ1-5	NA	CASSLEGGYSNQPQHF	TGTGCCAGCAGCTTAGAGGGGGGATATAGCAATCAGCCCCAGCATTTT
15	TRBV11-2	TRBD2	TRBJ2-5	NA	CASSLGSGGAETQYF	TGTGCCAGCAGCTTAGGGAGCGGGGGGGCGGAGACCCAGTACTTC
13	TRBV2	TRBD2	TRBJ2-3	NA	CASRGLAFDTQYF	TGTGCCAGCCGGGGACTAGCTTTTGATACGCAGTATTTT
13	TRBV27	NA	TRBJ2-7	NA	CASSPTGYHEQYF	TGTGCCAGCAGCCCCACAGGTTACCACGAGCAGTACTTC
14	TRBV7-9	NA	TRBJ2-5	NA	CASSPGTQEETQYF	TGTGCCAGCAGCCCCGGGACTCAGGAAGAGACCCAGTACTTC
13	TRBV9	NA	TRBJ1-2	NA	CASSPGHYHGYTF	TGTGCCAGCAGCCCTGGACATTATCATGGCTACACCTTC
17	TRBV27	TRBD2	TRBJ2-1	NA	CASGRLAGGSGVNEQFF	TGTGCCAGCGGACGACTAGCGGGAGGGTCAGGGGTCAATGAGCAGTTCTTC
15	TRBV4-1	NA	TRBJ2-7	NA	CASSPVGGKGREQYF	TGCGCCAGCAGCCCGGTCGGGGGAAAGGGGCGCGAGCAGTACTTC